This paragraph covers one TCR beta chain sequence. Time point given: after neoadjuvant nivolumab, at surgical resection. The data derive from a study of neoadjuvant anti-PD-1 for oral cavity cancer. TCRdb's table, derived via immunoSEQ multiplex PCR, lists solely in-frame clones and lacks some. The profile shows more than 12,000 clones, around 70% of them singletons. Germline loops: CDR1 MGHRA, CDR2 YSYEKL. V trimming: 3 bases; J trimming: 3 bases; junction bases outside the gene matches: 13. The CDR3 sequence is 18 residues long. The receptor's source is a person aged 35-79 years with oral cavity squamous cell carcinoma. The sequencing used PBMCs, collected after nivolumab (anti-PD-1) treatment. This chain links TRBV4-1 with TRBJ2-7; the match to TRBD2 covers 11 bases. CDR3 sequence (DNA): TGCGCCAGCAGCCAGTACTTGACTAGCGGGACGACTATCTACGAGCAGTACTTC. This codes for CASSQYLTSGTTIYEQYF.